Listed here is a single TCR beta chain. No cognate antigen has been identified for it. No base qualities exist here, and no much larger clone lies one base off it. This was a case-control study nested in a cohort of healthcare workers in London, UK, who had nasopharyngeal swab PCR tests and blood samples taken every week. Healthcare workers were enrolled in the week of the UK lockdown, from 23 to 31 March 2020, and were followed every week for up to about 16 weeks. The sample comes from a study of early T cells in non-severe SARS-CoV-2 infection (dated by TCRdb to about 2021). In terms of the full investigation: Bulk RNA from unsorted whole blood was used for TCR sequencing, so alpha and beta chains could not be paired.

Overall study outcomes, separate from this receptor: VDJdb matching was skewed toward anti-spike CD8 responses and likely underestimated virus-specific expansions by missing private and CD4 specificities.

Libraries were made using 5' RACE. TCRdb records NextSeq 500 as the sequencer. Unique molecular identifiers were attached to individual cDNA molecules in the TCR library protocol so that sequencing error and PCR bias could be corrected. Both TCR alpha and beta chains were sequenced, and tight co-correlation was observed between alpha and beta sequence abundances in each sample. Per the source publication's procedure: Decombinator V4 was used to perform V gene, J gene and CDR3 annotation of TCR sequences. TCRs were defined as expanded if a significant change between any two time points was detected under a Poisson model with p below 0.0001. TCR abundances were normalised to the total number of TCRs sequenced per sample and were expressed as counts per million. TRAV1-2 paired with TRAJ12, TRAJ20 or TRAJ33 defined MAIT TCRs, while TRAV10 paired with TRAJ18 defined iNKT TCRs. VDJdb, accessed on 1 November 2021, was searched for TCRs annotated for CMV, EBV and SARS-CoV-2, and TCRs annotated for more than one antigen were excluded. TCRdb reprocessed the public reads (quality trimming at Q25 with fastp, clone calling with MiXCR) and kept in-frame beta chains. CDR3 protein duplicates are merged, each entry listing the most common genes and DNA. What appears here as the V and J calls and clone size reflects TCRdb's work, not the paper's. The sample records tens of thousands of distinct CDR3 sequences, more than 5% of which are singletons. The top ten constitute roughly an eighth of the sample.

The CDR3 spans 13 residues, from the cysteine through the phenylalanine. Just CDR3 DNA is preserved here, 39 bases in frame from base 1. From a lookup of the germline V gene, CDR1 and CDR2 are ENHRY and SYGVKD. V has 9 bases trimmed and J has 4 bases trimmed; junction bases matching no gene number 4. The source material was whole blood. The TCR was taken from an adult who was a healthcare worker with PCR-confirmed SARS-CoV-2 infection or an uninfected control (not recorded which). The chain was built from TRBV10-3 and TRBJ1-3, and 9 junctional nucleotides match TRBD1. This receptor carries the CDR3 CAIRDREGNTIYF. The bases read TGTGCCATACGGGACAGGGAGGGAAACACCATATATTTT.